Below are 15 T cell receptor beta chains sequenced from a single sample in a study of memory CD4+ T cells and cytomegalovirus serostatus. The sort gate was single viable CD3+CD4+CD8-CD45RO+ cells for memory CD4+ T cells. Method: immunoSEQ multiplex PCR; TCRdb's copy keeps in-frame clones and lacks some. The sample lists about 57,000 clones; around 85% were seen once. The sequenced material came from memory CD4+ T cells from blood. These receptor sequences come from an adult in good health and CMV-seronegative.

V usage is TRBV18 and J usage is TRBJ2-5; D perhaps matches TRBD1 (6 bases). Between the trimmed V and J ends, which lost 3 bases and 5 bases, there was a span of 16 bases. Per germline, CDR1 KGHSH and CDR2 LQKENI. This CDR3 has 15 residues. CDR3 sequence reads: CASSPGQVALETQYF. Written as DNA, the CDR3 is TGTGCCAGCTCACCGGGACAAGTAGCTTTGGAGACCCAGTACTTC.

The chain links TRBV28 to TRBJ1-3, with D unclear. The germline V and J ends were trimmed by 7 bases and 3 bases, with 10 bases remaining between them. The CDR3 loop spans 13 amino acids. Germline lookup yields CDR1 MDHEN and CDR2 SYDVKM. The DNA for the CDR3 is TGTGCCAGCAACCTCAGGATTGGAAACACCATATATTTT. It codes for CASNLRIGNTIYF.

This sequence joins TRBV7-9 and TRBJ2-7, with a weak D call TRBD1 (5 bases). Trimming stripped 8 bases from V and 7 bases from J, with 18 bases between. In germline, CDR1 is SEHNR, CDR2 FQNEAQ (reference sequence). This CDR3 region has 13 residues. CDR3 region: CASELQGAKEQYF. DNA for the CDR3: TGTGCCAGCGAACTCCAAGGGGCGAAAGAGCAGTACTTC.

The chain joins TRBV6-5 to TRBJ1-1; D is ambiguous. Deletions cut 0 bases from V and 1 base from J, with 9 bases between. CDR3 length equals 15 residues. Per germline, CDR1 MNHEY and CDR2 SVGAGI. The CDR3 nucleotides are TGTGCCAGCAGTTACTCCGGAGAGACGAACACTGAAGCTTTCTTT. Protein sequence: CASSYSGETNTEAFF.

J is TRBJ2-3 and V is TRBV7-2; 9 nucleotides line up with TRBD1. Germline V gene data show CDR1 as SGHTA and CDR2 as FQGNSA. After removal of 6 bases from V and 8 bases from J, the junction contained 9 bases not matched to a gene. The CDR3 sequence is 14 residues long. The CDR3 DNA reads TGTGCCAGCAGTCCGGACAGGGGCCGGGGTACGCAGTATTTT. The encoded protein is CASSPDRGRGTQYF.

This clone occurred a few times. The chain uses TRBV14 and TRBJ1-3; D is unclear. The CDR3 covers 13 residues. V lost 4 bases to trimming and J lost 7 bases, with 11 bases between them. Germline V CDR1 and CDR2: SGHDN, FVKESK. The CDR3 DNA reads TGTGCCAGCAGCCGCGCGACGAGGAACACCATATATTTT. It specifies CASSRATRNTIYF.

The CDR3: CASSVRDRGSPLHF. The CDR3, as DNA: TGTGCCAGTAGTGTCCGGGACAGGGGCTCACCCCTCCACTTT. This sequence joins TRBV19 and TRBJ1-6; TRBD1 agrees at 10 bases. In germline, CDR1 is LNHDA, CDR2 SQIVND (reference sequence). J lost 10 bases, V lost 5 bases, and 5 bases had no gene match. This CDR3 spans 14 amino acids.

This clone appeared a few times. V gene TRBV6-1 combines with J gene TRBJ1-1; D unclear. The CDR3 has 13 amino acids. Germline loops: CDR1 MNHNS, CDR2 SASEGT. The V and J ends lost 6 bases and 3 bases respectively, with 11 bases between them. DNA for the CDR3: TGTGCCAGCAGGGAGGGAATGGACACTGAAGCTTTCTTT. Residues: CASREGMDTEAFF.

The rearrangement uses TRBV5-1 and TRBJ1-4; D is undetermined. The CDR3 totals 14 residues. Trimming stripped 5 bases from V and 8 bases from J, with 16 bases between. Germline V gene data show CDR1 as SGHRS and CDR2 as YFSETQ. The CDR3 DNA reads TGCGCCAGCAGGCCGGCGGGGTTTGGGGAAAAACTGTTTTTT. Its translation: CASRPAGFGEKLFF.

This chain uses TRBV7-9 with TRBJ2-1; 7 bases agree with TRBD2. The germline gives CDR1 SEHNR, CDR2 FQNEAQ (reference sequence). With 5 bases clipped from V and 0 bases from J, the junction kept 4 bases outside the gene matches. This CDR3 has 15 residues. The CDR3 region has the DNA TGTGCCAGCAGCCCGAGCGGGGCCTCCTACAATGAGCAGTTCTTC. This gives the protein CASSPSGASYNEQFF.

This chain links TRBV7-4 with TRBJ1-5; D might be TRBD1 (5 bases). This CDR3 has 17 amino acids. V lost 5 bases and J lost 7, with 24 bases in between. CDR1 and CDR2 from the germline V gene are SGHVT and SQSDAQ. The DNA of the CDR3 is TGTGCCAGCAGCAGGACCGGCGGCAGGGCTCTTGTGCAGCCCCAGCATTTT. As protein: CASSRTGGRALVQPQHF. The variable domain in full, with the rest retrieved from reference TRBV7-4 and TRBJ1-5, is GAGVSQSPRYKVAKRGRDVALRCDSISGHVTLYWYRQTLGQGSEVLTYSQSDAQRDKSGRPSGRFSAERPERSVSTLKIQRTEQGDSAVYLCASSRTGGRALVQPQHFGDGTRLSIL.

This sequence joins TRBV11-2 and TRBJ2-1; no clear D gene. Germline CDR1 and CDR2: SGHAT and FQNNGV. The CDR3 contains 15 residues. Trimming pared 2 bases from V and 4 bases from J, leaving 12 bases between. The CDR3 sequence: CASSLRAGRYNEQFF. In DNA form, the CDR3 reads TGTGCCAGCAGCTTAAGGGCAGGAAGGTACAATGAGCAGTTCTTC.

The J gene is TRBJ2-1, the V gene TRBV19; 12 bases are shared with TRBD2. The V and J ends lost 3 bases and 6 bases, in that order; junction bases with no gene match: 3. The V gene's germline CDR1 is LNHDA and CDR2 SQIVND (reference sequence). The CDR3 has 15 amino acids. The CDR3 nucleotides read TGTGCCAGTAGTATGTCTAGCGGGGGGGCCAATGAGCAGTTCTTC. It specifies CASSMSSGGANEQFF.

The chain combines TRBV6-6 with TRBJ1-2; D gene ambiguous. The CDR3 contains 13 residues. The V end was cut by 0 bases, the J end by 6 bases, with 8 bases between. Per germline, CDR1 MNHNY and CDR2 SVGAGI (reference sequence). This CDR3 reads CASSYSAENGYTF. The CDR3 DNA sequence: TGTGCCAGCAGTTACTCTGCAGAGAATGGCTACACCTTC.

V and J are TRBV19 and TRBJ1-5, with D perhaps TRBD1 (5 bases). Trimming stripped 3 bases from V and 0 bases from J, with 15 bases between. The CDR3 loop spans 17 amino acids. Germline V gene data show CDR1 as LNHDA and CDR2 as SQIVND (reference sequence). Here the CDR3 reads CASSIPTDLYSNQPQHF. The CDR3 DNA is TGTGCCAGTAGTATTCCGACAGATCTTTATAGCAATCAGCCCCAGCATTTT. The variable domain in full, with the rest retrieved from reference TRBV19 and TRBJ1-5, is DGGITQSPKYLFRKEGQNVTLSCEQNLNHDAMYWYRQDPGQGLRLIYYSQIVNDFQKGDIAEGYSVSREKKESFPLTVTSAQKNPTAFYLCASSIPTDLYSNQPQHFGDGTRLSIL.